A single TCR beta chain is shown here with its context. Its antigen is unidentified. These data come from a study of long-term antiretroviral therapy in people with HIV. Study-wide results and caveats: Transplant-donor-level diversity was not reached after ART, though diversity increased.

CDR3 length: 16 amino acids. Looked up from germline, CDR1 is SGHVS and CDR2 is FNYEAQ. The ends were cut back, 2 bases at V and 0 bases at J, with 11 bases in the middle. From each donor, at least one pre-ART PBMC sample and at least two post-ART PBMC samples were obtained. Before they underwent DNA extraction, samples held roughly 0.95-11 million cryopreserved PBMC. Survey-level immunoSEQ v3.0 assays were run. Profiling relied on immunoSEQ multiplex PCR, and the TCRdb table lists in-frame clones only, not all of them. The repertoire consists of some 35,000 clones, with just under 95% occurring once and the leading ten covering 3% to 4.5%.

Sequencing used unsorted PBMCs, obtained 4.1 years after starting antiretroviral therapy. This clonotype was sampled from a woman between 50 and 59 years old with HIV. The chain combines TRBV7-6 with TRBJ1-3; a weak D match, TRBD1 (6 bases). The CDR3 sequence: CASSLQGFSSGNTIYF. The CDR3, as DNA: TGTGCCAGCAGCTTACAGGGGTTCAGCTCTGGAAACACCATATATTTT.